What follows are 21 T cell receptor beta chains derived from one specimen sequenced in a study of neurological immune-mediated disorders. From the 5' RACE reads, TCRdb called clonotypes with MiXCR, one entry per CDR3 protein. The sample holds approximately 50,000 distinct CDR3 sequences, roughly 3.8% seen once. The material sequenced was PBMCs. These receptors were collected from a man in his sixties with multiple sclerosis.

This clonotype was counted many times. The gene calls are TRBV7-9 and TRBJ1-4; D unresolved. Germline-derived CDR1 and CDR2 are SEHNR and FQNEAQ (reference sequence). CDR3 length: 17 residues. With 4 bases removed from V and 5 bases from J, the gap between germline ends came to 20 bases. The CDR3 DNA reads TGTGCCAGCAGCTCAACCCCTCAATTGGGGAGAAATGAAAAACTGTTTTTT. Its translation: CASSSTPQLGRNEKLFF. The full variable domain, rest sourced from reference TRBV7-9 and TRBJ1-4, is DTGVSQNPRHKITKRGQNVTFRCDPISEHNRLYWYRQTLGQGPEFLTYFQNEAQLEKSRLLSDRFSAERPKGSFSTLEIQRTEQGDSAMYLCASSSTPQLGRNEKLFFGSGTQLSVL.

The sample holds many counts of this clonotype. This chain joins TRBV5-6 and TRBJ1-2, with D hard to call. CDR3 length equals 12 residues. V lost 0 bases and J 5 bases, leaving 5 bases between the germline ends. Germline-derived CDR1 and CDR2 are SGHDT and YYEEEE. This CDR3 reads CASSLEQYGYTF. The CDR3, as DNA: TGTGCCAGCAGCTTGGAACAGTATGGCTACACCTTC.

This clonotype has at least ten counts. The chain links TRBV15 to TRBJ1-2; D is uncertain. The V and J ends lost 0 bases and 2 bases respectively, with 4 bases between them. Per the germline V gene, CDR1 is LNHNV and CDR2 is YYDKDF (reference sequence). The CDR3 covers 13 residues. The CDR3 loop is CATSRDRNYGYTF. DNA for the CDR3: TGTGCCACCAGCAGAGACAGAAACTATGGCTACACCTTC.

This clonotype was recorded many times. The J gene is TRBJ2-7, the V gene TRBV25-1; the D is unclear. Trimming stripped 7 bases from V and 2 bases from J, with 6 bases between. The CDR3 consists of 11 residues. Germline CDR1 is MGHDK and CDR2 is SYGVNS. This CDR3 is CASTGPYEQYF. The CDR3 DNA reads as TGTGCCAGCACCGGACCCTACGAGCAGTACTTC.

This clonotype was counted ten times or more. The chain combines TRBV28 with TRBJ2-2; a possible D gene is TRBD1 (7 bases). Germline V gene lookup returns CDR1 MDHEN and CDR2 SYDVKM. Deletions cut 4 bases from V and 1 base from J, with 16 bases between. The CDR3 runs to 17 residues. CDR3 protein: CASSSTRQGGNTGELFF. The DNA of the CDR3 is TGTGCCAGCAGTTCGACTAGACAGGGAGGGAACACCGGGGAGCTGTTTTTT.

This clonotype has a count of ten or more. The chain has TRBV12-3 or TRBV12-4 and TRBJ2-2; no clear D gene. Trimming took 6 bases from V and 10 from J, leaving 15 bases between them. The CDR3 totals 13 residues. The CDR3 nucleotides read TGTGCCAGCAGCTTACAAGGGATAGAGGAGCTGTTTTTT. Translated, it gives CASSLQGIEELFF.

This clonotype has a count of ten or more. The chain combines TRBV20-1 with TRBJ1-1; TRBD1 might be the D (5 bases). V was cut by 7 bases and J by 5 bases, with 11 bases left in between. Germline assignment: CDR1 DFQATT and CDR2 SNEGSKA (reference sequence). The length of the CDR3 is 11 residues. The CDR3: CSGIRATEAFF. Here the CDR3 DNA reads TGCAGTGGCATCAGGGCTACTGAAGCTTTCTTT.

At least ten counts were recorded for this clonotype. The gene calls are TRBV5-1 and TRBJ1-1, with D uncertain. The CDR3 covers 14 residues. Germline-derived CDR1 and CDR2 are SGHRS and YFSETQ. Trimming left V 0 bases short and J 5 bases short, with 11 bases between. The CDR3 loop reads CASSLDVIKTEAFF. The DNA for the CDR3 is TGCGCCAGCAGCTTGGACGTAATAAAGACTGAAGCTTTCTTT.

In this sample, this clonotype turned up many times. The gene calls are TRBV3-1 and TRBJ1-3, with no clear D. Trimming took 9 bases from V and 0 from J, leaving 9 bases between them. Germline V gene sequence: CDR1 LGHDT, CDR2 YNNKEL (reference sequence). This CDR3 region has 13 residues. The CDR3 is CASQTFSGNTIYF. The CDR3, as DNA: TGTGCCAGTCAGACATTCTCTGGAAACACCATATATTTT.

At least ten counts were recorded for this clonotype. This rearrangement joins TRBV20-1 to TRBJ2-1; D gene ambiguous. From germline, CDR1 is DFQATT and CDR2 SNEGSKA (reference sequence). V lost 3 bases and J lost 9, with 12 bases in between. The CDR3 covers 12 residues. The chain's CDR3 is CSASPHPTEQFF. The CDR3 coding sequence is TGCAGTGCTAGTCCCCACCCTACTGAGCAGTTCTTC.

This clonotype showed up just a few times. The CDR3 here is CASGSRGGYTF. CDR3 DNA: TGTGCCAGCGGGTCTCGTGGTGGCTACACCTTC. V gene TRBV12-3 or TRBV12-4 combines with J gene TRBJ1-2, with no clear D. Trimming cost V 8 bases and J 7 bases, with 11 bases left between them. This CDR3 spans 11 amino acids.

This clonotype was counted many times. The chain is built from TRBV20-1 and TRBJ2-6; D is unclear. The CDR3 is made up of 14 amino acids. CDR1 and CDR2 (germline): DFQATT, SNEGSKA (reference sequence). V lost 8 bases and J 2 bases, leaving 13 bases between the germline ends. CDR3 sequence reads: CSYRSLPGANVLTF. In DNA, the CDR3 is TGCAGTTATCGCAGCCTCCCTGGGGCCAACGTCCTGACTTTC.

This clonotype was detected a few times. The V and J genes are TRBV11-2 and TRBJ2-3; possible D gene TRBD1, 5 bases. Between the trimmed V and J ends, which lost 0 bases and 0 bases, there was a span of 10 bases. Per the germline V gene, CDR1 is SGHAT and CDR2 is FQNNGV. This CDR3 is 16 amino acids long. The CDR3 loop reads CASSLDGAGSTDTQYF. The DNA for the CDR3 is TGTGCCAGCAGCTTAGATGGTGCAGGGAGCACAGATACGCAGTATTTT.

There are a few counts of this clonotype. This chain joins TRBV20-1 and TRBJ2-1; D gene unclear. V was cut by 4 bases and J by 0 bases, with 10 bases left in between. CDR1 and CDR2 (germline): DFQATT, SNEGSKA (reference sequence). The length of the CDR3 is 14 residues. As DNA, the CDR3 is TGCAGTGCTACCCCCAAGGGCTCCTACAATGAGCAGTTCTTC. Protein sequence: CSATPKGSYNEQFF.

In this sample, this clonotype turned up many times. The rearrangement uses TRBV20-1 and TRBJ2-3, with a weak D call TRBD2 (7 bases). The germline gives CDR1 DFQATT, CDR2 SNEGSKA (reference sequence). The CDR3 is made up of 14 amino acids. Trimming left V 4 bases short and J 6 bases short, with 17 bases between. The CDR3 loop is CSAIPRGARDTQYF. In DNA form, the CDR3 reads TGCAGTGCTATACCTCGGGGGGCGCGTGATACGCAGTATTTT.

This clonotype occurred many times. The rearrangement links TRBV12-3 or TRBV12-4 to TRBJ1-1; D is uncertain. CDR3 size: 14 residues. Trimming took 6 bases from V and 5 from J, leaving 16 bases between them. The CDR3 DNA is TGTGCCAGCAGACCCATGGGGTCCTCGACTGAAGCTTTCTTT. Its protein is CASRPMGSSTEAFF.

Ten or more counts support this clonotype. V gene TRBV6-4 combines with J gene TRBJ1-1; D is unclear. The germline V and J ends were trimmed by 0 bases and 3 bases, with 14 bases remaining between them. Germline V CDR1 and CDR2: MRHNA, SNTAGT. The CDR3 totals 16 residues. The CDR3 sequence is CASSDSSRSRHTEAFF. The CDR3 DNA follows: TGTGCCAGCAGTGACTCGAGTCGTAGCAGACACACTGAAGCTTTCTTT.

As for this clonotype: This may come from a read error, since a much larger clone is one base off. This chain links TRBV20-1 with TRBJ2-5; D remains ambiguous. CDR3 size: 13 residues. Germline lookup yields CDR1 DFQATT and CDR2 SNEGSKA (reference sequence). As DNA, the CDR3 is TGCAGTGCTTACAGACAAGCTGGAGAGAACCAGTACTTC. Encoded protein: CSAYRQAGENQYF.

This clonotype was detected ten times or more. The gene calls are TRBV15 and TRBJ2-2; 7 bases line up with TRBD1. With V trimmed by 3 bases and J by 3 bases, 4 bases remained unmatched. This CDR3 has 15 amino acids. CDR1 is LNHNV, CDR2 YYDKDF, per germline (reference sequence). CDR3 DNA: TGTGCCACCAGCAGCGGGCAGGGGGACACCGGGGAGCTGTTTTTT. This translates into CATSSGQGDTGELFF.

The chain combines TRBV5-6 with TRBJ2-1; D is unclear. Trimming left V 1 base short and J 4 bases short, with 12 bases between. The germline gives CDR1 SGHDT, CDR2 YYEEEE. The CDR3 is made up of 15 amino acids. The CDR3 DNA reads as TGTGCCAGCAGCTTGCACACAGAAGCATACAATGAGCAGTTCTTC. Amino acid sequence: CASSLHTEAYNEQFF.

This clonotype has at least ten counts. This chain uses TRBV9 with TRBJ2-2; 8 positions agree with TRBD1. Per germline, CDR1 SGDLS and CDR2 YYNGEE. There are 15 residues in the CDR3. Losses at the gene ends were 4 bases for V and 1 base for J; bases not matched to a gene: 3. The CDR3 spells CASSPGTGNTGELFF. In DNA, the CDR3 is TGTGCCAGCAGCCCCGGGACAGGGAACACCGGGGAGCTGTTTTTT. The full variable domain, with the rest looked up from reference TRBV9 and TRBJ2-2, is DSGVTQTPKHLITATGQRVTLRCSPRSGDLSVYWYQQSLDQGLQFLIQYYNGEERAKGNILERFSAQQFPDLHSELNLSSLELGDSALYFCASSPGTGNTGELFFGEGSRLTVL.